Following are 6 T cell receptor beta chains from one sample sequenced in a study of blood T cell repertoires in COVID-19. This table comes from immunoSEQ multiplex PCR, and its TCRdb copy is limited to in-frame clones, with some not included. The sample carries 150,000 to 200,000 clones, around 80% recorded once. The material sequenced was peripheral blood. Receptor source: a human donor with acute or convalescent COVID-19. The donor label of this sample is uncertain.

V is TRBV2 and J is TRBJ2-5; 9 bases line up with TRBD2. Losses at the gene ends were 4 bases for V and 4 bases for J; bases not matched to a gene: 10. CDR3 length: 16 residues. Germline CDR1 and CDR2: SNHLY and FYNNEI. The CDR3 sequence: CASSAYSGRGGETQYF. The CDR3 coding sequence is TGTGCCAGCAGTGCTTATAGCGGGAGAGGGGGAGAGACCCAGTACTTC. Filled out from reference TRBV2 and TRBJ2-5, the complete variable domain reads EPEVTQTPSHQVTQMGQEVILRCVPISNHLYFYWYRQILGQKVEFLVSFYNNEISEKSEIFDDQFSVERPDGSNFTLKIRSTKLEDSAMYFCASSAYSGRGGETQYFGPGTRLLVL.

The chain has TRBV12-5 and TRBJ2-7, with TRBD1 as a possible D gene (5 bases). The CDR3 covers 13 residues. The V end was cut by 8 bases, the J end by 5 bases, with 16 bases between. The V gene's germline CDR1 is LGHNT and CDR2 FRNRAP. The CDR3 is CASSPGQRNEQYF. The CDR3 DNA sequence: TGTGCTAGTTCCCCAGGGCAGAGGAACGAGCAGTACTTC.

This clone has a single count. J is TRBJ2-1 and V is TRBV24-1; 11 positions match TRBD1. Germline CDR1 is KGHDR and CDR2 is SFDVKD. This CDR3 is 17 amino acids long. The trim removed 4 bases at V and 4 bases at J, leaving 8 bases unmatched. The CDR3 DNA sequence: TGTGCCACCAGTGACCCAGGACAGGGGGCAGCGTACAATGAGCAGTTCTTC. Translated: CATSDPGQGAAYNEQFF.

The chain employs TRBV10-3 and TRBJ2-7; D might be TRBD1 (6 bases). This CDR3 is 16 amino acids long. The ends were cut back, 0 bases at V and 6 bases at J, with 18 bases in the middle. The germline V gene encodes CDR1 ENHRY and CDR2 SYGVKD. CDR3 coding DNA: TGTGCCATCAGTGAGTCGAAACAGGGCGCAGGAATCGAGCAGTACTTC. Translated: CAISESKQGAGIEQYF.

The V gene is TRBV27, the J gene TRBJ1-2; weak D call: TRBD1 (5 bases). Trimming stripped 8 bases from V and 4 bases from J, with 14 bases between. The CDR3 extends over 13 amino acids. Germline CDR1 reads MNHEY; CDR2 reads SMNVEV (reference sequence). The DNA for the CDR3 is TGTGCCAGCGCAGGGTCCGGGCTCTATGGCTACACCTTC. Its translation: CASAGSGLYGYTF.

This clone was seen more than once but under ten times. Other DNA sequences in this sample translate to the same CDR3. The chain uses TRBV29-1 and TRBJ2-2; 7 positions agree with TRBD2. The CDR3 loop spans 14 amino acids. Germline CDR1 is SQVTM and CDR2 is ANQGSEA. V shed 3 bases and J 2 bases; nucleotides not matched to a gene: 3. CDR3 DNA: TGCAGCGTTGACGGGGGACTAAACACCGGGGAGCTGTTTTTT. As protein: CSVDGGLNTGELFF.